This TCR beta chain was captured by sequencing in a study of T cells in localized non-small cell lung cancer. Only in-frame clones appear in the TCRdb table, and some are missing; sequencing was by immunoSEQ multiplex PCR. The table lists tens of thousands of clones, approximately 85% of them singletons. Note on this clone: Its specificity is not known.

Whole-study findings and limits: Adjacent lung held a median 57 of the top 100 tumor clones. Adjacent uninvolved lung had the highest clonality, suggesting focused antigen responses. As only one tumor region underwent sequencing, heterogeneity remains possible.

The J segment lost 3 bases and the V segment lost 5 bases, leaving 9 bases of the junction unmatched. The germline V gene has CDR1 MNHEY and CDR2 SMNVEV (reference sequence). The CDR3 loop spans 17 amino acids. V and J are TRBV27 and TRBJ2-6; 8 nucleotides line up with TRBD2. The sequence was obtained from a female donor over 55 with stage I lung adenocarcinoma. The sample consisted of peripheral blood, taken before any cancer treatment. CDR3 bases: TGTGCCAGCAGTCCCAAGGGACTAGGGGTTGGGGCCAACGTCCTGACTTTC. This encodes CASSPKGLGVGANVLTF.